This T cell receptor beta chain is from a study of cytomegalovirus exposure and HLA in healthy donors. Broader study findings: In most subjects, TCR beta sequences reportedly gave accurate predictions of HLA-A and HLA-B alleles.

About this clone: Its specificity is not known.

Researchers ran the PCR with 60 Vbeta and 13 Jbeta primers. Profiled with immunoSEQ multiplex PCR; TCRdb holds only in-frame clones, not every one. Here the sample spans around 150,000 clones, less than 85% being singletons. The CDR3 is 14 amino acids. Germline-derived CDR1 and CDR2 are SGHAT and FQDESV (reference sequence). The source of this sequence is a middle-aged man in good health and CMV-seronegative. This sequence joins TRBV11-1 and TRBJ2-5; 7 bases are a match to TRBD1. The closer fit of TRBJ2-7 to the DNA end suggests the J call may be wrong. The source material was PBMCs. The CDR3 coding sequence is TGTGCCAGCAGCCCTCGTGGGACAGCCTACGAGCAGTACTTC. Its translation: CASSPRGTAYEQYF.